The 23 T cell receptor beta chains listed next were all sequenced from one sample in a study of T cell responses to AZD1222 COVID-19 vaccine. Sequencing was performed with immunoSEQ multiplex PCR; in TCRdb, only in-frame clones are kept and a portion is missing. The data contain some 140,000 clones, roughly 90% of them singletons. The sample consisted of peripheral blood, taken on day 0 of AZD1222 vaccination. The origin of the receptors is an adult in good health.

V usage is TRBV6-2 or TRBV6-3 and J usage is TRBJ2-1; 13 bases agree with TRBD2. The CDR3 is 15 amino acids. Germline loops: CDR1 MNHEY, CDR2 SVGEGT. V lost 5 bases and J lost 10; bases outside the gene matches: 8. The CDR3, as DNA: TGTGCCAGCAGTCAACGACTAGCGGGAGGTGACGAGCAGTTCTTC. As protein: CASSQRLAGGDEQFF.

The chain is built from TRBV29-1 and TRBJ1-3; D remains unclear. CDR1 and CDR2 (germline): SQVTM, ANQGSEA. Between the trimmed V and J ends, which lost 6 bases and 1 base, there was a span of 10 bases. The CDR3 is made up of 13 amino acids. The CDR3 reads CSVDDTSGNTIYF. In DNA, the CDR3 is TGCAGCGTAGATGACACGTCTGGAAACACCATATATTTT. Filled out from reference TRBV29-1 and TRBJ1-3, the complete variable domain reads SAVISQKPSRDICQRGTSLTIQCQVDSQVTMMFWYRQQPGQSLTLIATANQGSEATYESGFVIDKFPISRPNLTFSTLTVSNMSPEDSSIYLCSVDDTSGNTIYFGEGSWLTVV.

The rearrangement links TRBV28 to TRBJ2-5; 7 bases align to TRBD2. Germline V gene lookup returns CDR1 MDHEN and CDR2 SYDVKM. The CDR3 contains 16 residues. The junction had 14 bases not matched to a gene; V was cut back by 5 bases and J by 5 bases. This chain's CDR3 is CASSLIGLDRIETQYF. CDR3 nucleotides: TGTGCCAGCAGTCTGATCGGACTAGACCGCATCGAGACCCAGTACTTC. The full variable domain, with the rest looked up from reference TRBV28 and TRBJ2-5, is DVKVTQSSRYLVKRTGEKVFLECVQDMDHENMFWYRQDPGLGLRLIYFSYDVKMKEKGDIPEGYSVSREKKERFSLILESASTNQTSMYLCASSLIGLDRIETQYFGPGTRLLVL.

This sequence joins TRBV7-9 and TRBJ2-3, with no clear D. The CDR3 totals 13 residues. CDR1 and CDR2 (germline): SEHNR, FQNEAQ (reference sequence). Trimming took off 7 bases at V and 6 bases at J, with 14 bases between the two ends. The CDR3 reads CASIRSLRDTQYF. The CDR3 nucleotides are TGTGCCAGCATCCGATCCCTTCGGGATACGCAGTATTTT.

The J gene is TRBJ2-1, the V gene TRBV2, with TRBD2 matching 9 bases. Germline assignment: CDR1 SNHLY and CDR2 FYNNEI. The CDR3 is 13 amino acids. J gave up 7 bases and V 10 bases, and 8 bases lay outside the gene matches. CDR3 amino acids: CATQREAGNEQFF. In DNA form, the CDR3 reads TGTGCCACCCAGCGGGAGGCCGGGAATGAGCAGTTCTTC.

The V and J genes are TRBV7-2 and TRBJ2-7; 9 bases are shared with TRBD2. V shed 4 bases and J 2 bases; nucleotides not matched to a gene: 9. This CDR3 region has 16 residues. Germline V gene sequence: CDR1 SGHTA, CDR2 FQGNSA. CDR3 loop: CASSSEGASGTYEQYF. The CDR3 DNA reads TGTGCCAGCAGCTCCGAAGGGGCTAGCGGGACCTACGAGCAGTACTTC.

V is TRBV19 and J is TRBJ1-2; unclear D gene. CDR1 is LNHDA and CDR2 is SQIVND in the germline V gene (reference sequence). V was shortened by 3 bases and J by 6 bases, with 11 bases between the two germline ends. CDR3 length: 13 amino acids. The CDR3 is CASSITARHGYTF. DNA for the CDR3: TGTGCCAGTAGTATTACGGCCAGGCATGGCTACACCTTC.

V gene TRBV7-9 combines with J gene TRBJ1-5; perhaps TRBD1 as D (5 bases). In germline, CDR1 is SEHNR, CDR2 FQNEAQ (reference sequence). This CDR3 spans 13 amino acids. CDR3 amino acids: CAASQGSNQPQHF. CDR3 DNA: TGTGCAGCAAGCCAGGGTTCTAATCAGCCCCAGCATTTT. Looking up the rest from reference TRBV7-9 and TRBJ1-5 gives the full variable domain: DTGVSQNPRHKITKRGQNVTFRCDPISEHNRLYWYRQTLGQGPEFLTYFQNEAQLEKSRLLSDRFSAERPKGSFSTLEIQRTEQGDSAMYLCAASQGSNQPQHFGDGTRLSIL.

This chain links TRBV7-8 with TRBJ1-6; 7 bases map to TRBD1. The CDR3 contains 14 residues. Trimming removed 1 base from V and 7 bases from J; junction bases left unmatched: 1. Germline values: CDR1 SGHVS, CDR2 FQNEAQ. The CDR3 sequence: CASSLGDSNSPLHF. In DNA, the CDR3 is TGTGCCAGCAGCTTAGGGGACAGCAATTCACCCCTCCACTTT.

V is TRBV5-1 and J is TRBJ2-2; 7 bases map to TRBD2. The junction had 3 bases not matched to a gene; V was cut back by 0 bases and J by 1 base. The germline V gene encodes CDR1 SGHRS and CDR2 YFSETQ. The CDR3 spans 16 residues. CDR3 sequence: CASSLGGGRNTGELFF. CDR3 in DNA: TGCGCCAGCAGCTTGGGCGGCGGGAGGAACACCGGGGAGCTGTTTTTT.

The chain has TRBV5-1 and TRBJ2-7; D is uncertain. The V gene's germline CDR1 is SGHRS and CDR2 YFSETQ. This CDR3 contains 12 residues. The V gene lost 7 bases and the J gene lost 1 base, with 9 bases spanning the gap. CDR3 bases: TGCGCCAGCGCCCTCGAATCCTACGAGCAGTACTTC. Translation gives CASALESYEQYF. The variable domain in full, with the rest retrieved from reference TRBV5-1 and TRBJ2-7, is KAGVTQTPRYLIKTRGQQVTLSCSPISGHRSVSWYQQTPGQGLQFLFEYFSETQRNKGNFPGRFSGRQFSNSRSEMNVSTLELGDSALYLCASALESYEQYFGPGTRLTVT.

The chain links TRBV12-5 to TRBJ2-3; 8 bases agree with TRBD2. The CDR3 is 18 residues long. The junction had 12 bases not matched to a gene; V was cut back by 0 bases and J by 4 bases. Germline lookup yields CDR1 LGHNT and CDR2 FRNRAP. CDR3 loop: CASGLVLGREVIADTQYF. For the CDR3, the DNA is TGTGCTAGTGGTTTGGTATTAGGGCGGGAGGTAATCGCAGATACGCAGTATTTT.

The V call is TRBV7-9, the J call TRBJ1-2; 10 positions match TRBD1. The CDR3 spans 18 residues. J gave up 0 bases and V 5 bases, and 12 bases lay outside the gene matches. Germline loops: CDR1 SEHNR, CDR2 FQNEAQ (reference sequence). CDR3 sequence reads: CASSAPPGQGYSNYGYTF. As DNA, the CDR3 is TGTGCCAGCAGCGCACCCCCGGGACAGGGGTATTCTAACTATGGCTACACCTTC. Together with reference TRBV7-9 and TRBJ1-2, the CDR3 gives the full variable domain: DTGVSQNPRHKITKRGQNVTFRCDPISEHNRLYWYRQTLGQGPEFLTYFQNEAQLEKSRLLSDRFSAERPKGSFSTLEIQRTEQGDSAMYLCASSAPPGQGYSNYGYTFGSGTRLTVV.

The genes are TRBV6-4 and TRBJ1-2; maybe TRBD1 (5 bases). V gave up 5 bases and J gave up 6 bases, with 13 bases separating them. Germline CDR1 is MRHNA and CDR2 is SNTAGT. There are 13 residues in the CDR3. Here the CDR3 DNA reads TGTGCCAGCAGTCCCGAGGGGACCCATGGCTACACCTTC. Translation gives CASSPEGTHGYTF.

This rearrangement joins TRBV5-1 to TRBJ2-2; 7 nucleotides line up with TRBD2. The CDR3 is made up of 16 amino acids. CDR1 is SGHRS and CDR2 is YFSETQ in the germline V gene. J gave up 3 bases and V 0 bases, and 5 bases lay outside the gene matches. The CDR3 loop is CASSLGASGDTGELFF. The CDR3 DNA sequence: TGCGCCAGCAGCTTGGGGGCTAGCGGTGACACCGGGGAGCTGTTTTTT.

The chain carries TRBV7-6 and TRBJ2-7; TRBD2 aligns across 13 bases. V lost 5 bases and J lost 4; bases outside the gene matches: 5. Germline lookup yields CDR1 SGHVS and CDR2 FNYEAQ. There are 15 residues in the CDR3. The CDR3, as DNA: TGTGCCAGCAGCCAATGGACTAGCGGGAGTTACGAGCAGTACTTC. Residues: CASSQWTSGSYEQYF.

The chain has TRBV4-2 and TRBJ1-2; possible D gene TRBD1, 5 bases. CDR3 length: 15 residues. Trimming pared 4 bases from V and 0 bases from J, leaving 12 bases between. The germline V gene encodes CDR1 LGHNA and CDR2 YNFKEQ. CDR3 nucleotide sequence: TGTGCCAGCAGCCGAGGGACGGAAGCTAACTATGGCTACACCTTC. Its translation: CASSRGTEANYGYTF.

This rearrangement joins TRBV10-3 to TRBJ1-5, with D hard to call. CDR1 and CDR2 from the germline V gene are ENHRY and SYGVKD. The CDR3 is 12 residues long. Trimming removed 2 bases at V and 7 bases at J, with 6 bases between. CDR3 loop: CAISEPGQPQHF. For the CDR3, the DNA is TGTGCCATCAGTGAGCCGGGACAGCCCCAGCATTTT.

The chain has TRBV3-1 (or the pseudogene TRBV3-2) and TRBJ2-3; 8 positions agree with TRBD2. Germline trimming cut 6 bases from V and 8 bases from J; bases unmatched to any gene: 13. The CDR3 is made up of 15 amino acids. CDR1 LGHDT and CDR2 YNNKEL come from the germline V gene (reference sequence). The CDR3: CASSSISGSLGTQYF. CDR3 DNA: TGTGCCAGCAGTTCGATCAGCGGGAGCCTCGGTACGCAGTATTTT.

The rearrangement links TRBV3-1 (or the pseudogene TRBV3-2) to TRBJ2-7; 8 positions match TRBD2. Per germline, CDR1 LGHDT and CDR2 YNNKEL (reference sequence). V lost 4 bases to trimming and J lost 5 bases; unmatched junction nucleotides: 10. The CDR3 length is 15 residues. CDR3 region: CASSLGLSGSHEQYF. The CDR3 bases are TGTGCCAGCAGCCTAGGTTTGAGCGGGAGCCACGAGCAGTACTTC.

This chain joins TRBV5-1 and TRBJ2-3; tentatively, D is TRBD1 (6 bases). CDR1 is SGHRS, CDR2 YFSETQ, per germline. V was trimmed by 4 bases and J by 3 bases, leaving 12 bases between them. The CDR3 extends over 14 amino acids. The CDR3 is CASSPWTATDTQYF. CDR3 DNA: TGCGCCAGCAGCCCTTGGACAGCGACAGATACGCAGTATTTT. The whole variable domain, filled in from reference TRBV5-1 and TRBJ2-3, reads KAGVTQTPRYLIKTRGQQVTLSCSPISGHRSVSWYQQTPGQGLQFLFEYFSETQRNKGNFPGRFSGRQFSNSRSEMNVSTLELGDSALYLCASSPWTATDTQYFGPGTRLTVL.

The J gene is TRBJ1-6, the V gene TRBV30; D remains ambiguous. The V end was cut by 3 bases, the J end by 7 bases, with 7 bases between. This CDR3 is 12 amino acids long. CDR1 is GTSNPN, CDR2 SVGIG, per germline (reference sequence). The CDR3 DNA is TGTGCCTGGAGCCGAAGAAATTCACCCCTCCACTTT. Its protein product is CAWSRRNSPLHF.

Written as DNA, the CDR3 is TGTGCCAGCAGCTCAACAGGGGGCACGGGGAACATTCAGTACTTC. Residues: CASSSTGGTGNIQYF. The chain uses TRBV7-3 and TRBJ2-4; TRBD1 agrees at 9 bases. V dropped 4 bases and J dropped 7; count of bases not matched to a gene: 8. The CDR3 is made up of 15 amino acids. Germline assignment: CDR1 SGHTA and CDR2 FQGTGA.